This TCR beta chain was found in a study of T cells in Graves' hyperthyroidism and ophthalmopathy. Study summary: Peripheral blood was acquired at first diagnosis, ahead of any therapy whatsoever.

Approximately 9.3 ml of fresh peripheral blood supplied the PBMCs. Germline values: CDR1 GTSNPN, CDR2 SVGIG (reference sequence). The V gene lost 2 bases and the J gene lost 12 bases, with 16 bases spanning the gap. The CDR3 is 12 amino acids. Amplification targeted TCR beta CDR3 regions from RNA transcripts. An initial round of RT-PCR targeting the TCR CDR3 relied on the HTBI primer set. TCRdb reanalysed the multiplex PCR reads using MiXCR and keeps one entry per CDR3 protein. The sample contains about 640,000 distinct CDR3 sequences, 20% to 25% of which appear only once. This clonotype came up many times.

This TCR was recovered from a man between 25 and 39 years old with Graves' ophthalmopathy. The sample taken for sequencing was blood. The V and J genes are TRBV30 and TRBJ1-1; possible D gene TRBD1, 5 bases. The CDR3 coding sequence is TGTGCCTGGAGTCCTCCGGGAGGGGAAACTTTCTTT. Translated: CAWSPPGGETFF.